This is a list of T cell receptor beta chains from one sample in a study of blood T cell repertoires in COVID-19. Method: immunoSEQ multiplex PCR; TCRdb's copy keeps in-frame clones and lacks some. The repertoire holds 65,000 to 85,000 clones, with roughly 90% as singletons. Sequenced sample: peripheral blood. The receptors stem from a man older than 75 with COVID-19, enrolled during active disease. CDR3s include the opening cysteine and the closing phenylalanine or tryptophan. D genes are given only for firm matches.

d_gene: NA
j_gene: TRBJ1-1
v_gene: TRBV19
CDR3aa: CASSIDLGFSTEAFF

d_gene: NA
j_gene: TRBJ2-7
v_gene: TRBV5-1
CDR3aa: CASSLAGAGYEQYF

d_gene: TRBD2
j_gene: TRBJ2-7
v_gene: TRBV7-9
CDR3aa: CASSLLAGGEQYF

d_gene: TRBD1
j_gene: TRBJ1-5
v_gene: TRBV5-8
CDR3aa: CASSRRGRNSNQPQHF

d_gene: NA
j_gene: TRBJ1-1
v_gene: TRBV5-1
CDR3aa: CASSLDSGNTEAFF

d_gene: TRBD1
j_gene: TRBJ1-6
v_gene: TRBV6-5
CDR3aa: CASRYRGRLYNSPLHF

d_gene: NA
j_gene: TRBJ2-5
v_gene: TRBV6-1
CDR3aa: CASSEQWGGAVTQETQYF

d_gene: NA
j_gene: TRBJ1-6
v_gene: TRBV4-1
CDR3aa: CASSQRGSYNSPLHF

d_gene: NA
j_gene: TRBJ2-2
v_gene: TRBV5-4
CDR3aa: CASSRGGGELFF

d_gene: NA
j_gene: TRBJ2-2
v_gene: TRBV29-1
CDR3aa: CSVTSGVDTGELFF

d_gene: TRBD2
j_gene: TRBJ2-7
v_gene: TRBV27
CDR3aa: CASSFRVGLAGETYEQYF

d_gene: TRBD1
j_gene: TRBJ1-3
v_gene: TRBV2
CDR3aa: CASRTGGVGNTIYF

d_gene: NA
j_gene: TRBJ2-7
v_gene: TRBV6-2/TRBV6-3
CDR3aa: CASSSREGPYEQYF

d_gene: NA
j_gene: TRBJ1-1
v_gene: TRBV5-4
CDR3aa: CASSQGGIGGWDTEAFF

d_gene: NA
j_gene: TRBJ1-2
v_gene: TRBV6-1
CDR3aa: CASSERQAWSYTF

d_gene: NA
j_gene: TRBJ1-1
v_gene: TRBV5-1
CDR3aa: CASSWAKNTEAFF

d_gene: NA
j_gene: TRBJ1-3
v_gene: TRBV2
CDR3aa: CASSTGFSGNTIYF

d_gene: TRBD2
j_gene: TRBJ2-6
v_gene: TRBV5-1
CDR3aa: CASSLTSGATGANVLTF